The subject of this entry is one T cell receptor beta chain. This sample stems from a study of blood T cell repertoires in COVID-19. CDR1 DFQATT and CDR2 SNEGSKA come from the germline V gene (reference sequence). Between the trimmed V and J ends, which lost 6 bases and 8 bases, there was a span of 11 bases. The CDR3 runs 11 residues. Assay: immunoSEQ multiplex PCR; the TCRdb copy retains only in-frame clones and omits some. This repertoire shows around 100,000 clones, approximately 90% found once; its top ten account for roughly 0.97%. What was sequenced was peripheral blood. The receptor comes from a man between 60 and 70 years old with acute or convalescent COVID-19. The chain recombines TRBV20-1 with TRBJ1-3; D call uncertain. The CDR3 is CSARLGDTIYF. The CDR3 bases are TGCAGTGCCCGGCTGGGAGACACCATATATTTT.